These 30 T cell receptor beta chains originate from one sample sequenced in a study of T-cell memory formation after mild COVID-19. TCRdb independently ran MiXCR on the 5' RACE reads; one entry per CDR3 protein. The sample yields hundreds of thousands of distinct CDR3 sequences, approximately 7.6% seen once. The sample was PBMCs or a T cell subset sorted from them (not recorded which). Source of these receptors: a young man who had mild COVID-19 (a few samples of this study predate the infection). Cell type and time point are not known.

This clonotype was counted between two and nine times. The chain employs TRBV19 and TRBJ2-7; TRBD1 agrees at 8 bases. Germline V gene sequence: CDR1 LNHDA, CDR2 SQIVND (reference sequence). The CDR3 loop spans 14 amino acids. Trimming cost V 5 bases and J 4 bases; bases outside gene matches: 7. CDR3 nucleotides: TGTGCCAGTAGTTTCGCAGGGGGCGCGTACGAGCAGTACTTC. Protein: CASSFAGGAYEQYF.

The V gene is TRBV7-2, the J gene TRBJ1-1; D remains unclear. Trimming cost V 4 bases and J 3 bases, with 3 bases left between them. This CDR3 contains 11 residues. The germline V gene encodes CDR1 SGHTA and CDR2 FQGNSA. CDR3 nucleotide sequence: TGTGCCAGCAGCTCCTACACTGAAGCTTTCTTT. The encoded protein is CASSSYTEAFF.

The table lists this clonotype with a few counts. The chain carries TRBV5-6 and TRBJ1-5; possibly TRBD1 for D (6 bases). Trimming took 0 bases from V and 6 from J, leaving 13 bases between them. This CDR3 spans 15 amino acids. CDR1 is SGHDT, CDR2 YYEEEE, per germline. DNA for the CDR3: TGTGCCAGCAGCTTGGAACAGGGAAAGGTTCAGCCCCAGCATTTT. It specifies CASSLEQGKVQPQHF.

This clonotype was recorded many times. The CDR3 sequence is CASSPTPLSTDTQYF. The DNA for the CDR3 is TGTGCCAGCAGCCCGACACCTCTAAGCACAGATACGCAGTATTTT. The chain carries TRBV11-2 and TRBJ2-3, with unresolved D. Trimming removed 5 bases from V and 0 bases from J, with 12 bases in between. CDR1 SGHAT and CDR2 FQNNGV come from the germline V gene. The CDR3 sequence is 15 residues long. The complete variable domain, with remaining parts taken from reference TRBV11-2 and TRBJ2-3, reads EAGVAQSPRYKIIEKRQSVAFWCNPISGHATLYWYQQILGQGPKLLIQFQNNGVVDDSQLPKDRFSAERLKGVDSTLKIQPAKLEDSAVYLCASSPTPLSTDTQYFGPGTRLTVL.

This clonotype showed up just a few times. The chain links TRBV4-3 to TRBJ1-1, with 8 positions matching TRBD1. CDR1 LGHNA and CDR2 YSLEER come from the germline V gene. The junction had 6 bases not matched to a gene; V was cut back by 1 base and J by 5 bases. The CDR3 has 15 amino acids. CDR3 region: CASSQGWTGPTEAFF. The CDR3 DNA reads TGCGCCAGCAGCCAAGGATGGACAGGGCCGACTGAAGCTTTCTTT.

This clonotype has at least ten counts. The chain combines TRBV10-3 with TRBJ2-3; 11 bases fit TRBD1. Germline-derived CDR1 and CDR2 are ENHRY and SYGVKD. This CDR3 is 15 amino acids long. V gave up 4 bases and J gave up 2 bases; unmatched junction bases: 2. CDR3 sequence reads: CAISADRGPTDTQYF. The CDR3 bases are TGTGCCATCAGTGCGGACAGGGGGCCCACAGATACGCAGTATTTT.

CDR3 nucleotides: TGTGCCAGCAGCTTGATGGGGGTGAACGAGCAGTACTTC. It specifies CASSLMGVNEQYF. The J gene is TRBJ2-7, the V gene TRBV5-4; D tentatively fits TRBD1 or TRBD2 (5 bases each). The V and J ends lost 1 base and 5 bases respectively, with 10 bases between them. The CDR3 consists of 13 residues. Germline V gene lookup returns CDR1 SGHNT and CDR2 YYREEE (reference sequence). Filled out from reference TRBV5-4 and TRBJ2-7, the complete variable domain reads ETGVTQSPTHLIKTRGQQVTLRCSSQSGHNTVSWYQQALGQGPQFIFQYYREEENGRGNFPPRFSGLQFPNYSSELNVNALELDDSALYLCASSLMGVNEQYFGPGTRLTVT.

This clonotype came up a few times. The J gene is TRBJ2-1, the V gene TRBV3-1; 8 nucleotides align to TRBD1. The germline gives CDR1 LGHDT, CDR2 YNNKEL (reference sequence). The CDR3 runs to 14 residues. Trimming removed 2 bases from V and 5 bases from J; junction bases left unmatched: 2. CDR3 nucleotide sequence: TGTGCCAGCAGCCAATGGACAGGGAACAATGAGCAGTTCTTC. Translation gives CASSQWTGNNEQFF.

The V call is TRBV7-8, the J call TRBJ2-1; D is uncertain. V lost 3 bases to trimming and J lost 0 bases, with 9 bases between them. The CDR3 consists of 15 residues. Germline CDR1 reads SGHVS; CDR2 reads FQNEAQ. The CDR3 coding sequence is TGTGCCAGCAGCTTCAGGTTCAGCTCCTACAATGAGCAGTTCTTC. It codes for CASSFRFSSYNEQFF. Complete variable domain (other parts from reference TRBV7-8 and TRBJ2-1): GAGVSQSPRYKVAKRGQDVALRCDPISGHVSLFWYQQALGQGPEFLTYFQNEAQLDKSGLPSDRFFAERPEGSVSTLKIQRTQQEDSAVYLCASSFRFSSYNEQFFGPGTRLTVL.

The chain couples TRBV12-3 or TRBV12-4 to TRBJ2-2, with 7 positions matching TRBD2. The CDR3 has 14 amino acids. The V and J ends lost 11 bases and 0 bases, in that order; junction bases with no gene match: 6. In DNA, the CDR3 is TGTGCCGGGGGGGGGGATACGAACACCGGGGAGCTGTTTTTT. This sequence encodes CAGGGDTNTGELFF.

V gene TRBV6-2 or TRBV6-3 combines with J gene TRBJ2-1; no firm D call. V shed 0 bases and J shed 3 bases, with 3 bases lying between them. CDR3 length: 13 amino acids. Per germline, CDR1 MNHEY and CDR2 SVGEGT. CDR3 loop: CASSYSSYNEQFF. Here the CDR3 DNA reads TGTGCCAGCAGTTACTCCAGCTACAATGAGCAGTTCTTC.

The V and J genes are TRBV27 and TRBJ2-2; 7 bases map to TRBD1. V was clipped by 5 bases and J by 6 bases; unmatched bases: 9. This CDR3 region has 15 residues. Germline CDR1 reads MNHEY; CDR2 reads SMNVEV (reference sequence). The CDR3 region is CASSRNRGGSGELFF. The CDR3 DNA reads TGTGCCAGCAGTCGCAACAGGGGTGGTTCCGGGGAGCTGTTTTTT.

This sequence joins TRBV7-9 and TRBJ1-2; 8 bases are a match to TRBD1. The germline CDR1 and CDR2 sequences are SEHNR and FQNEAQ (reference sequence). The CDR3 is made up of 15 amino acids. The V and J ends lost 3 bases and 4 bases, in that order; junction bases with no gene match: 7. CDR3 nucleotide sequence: TGTGCCAGCAGCTTGGTCGGGACAGGTCCCTATGGCTACACCTTC. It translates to CASSLVGTGPYGYTF.

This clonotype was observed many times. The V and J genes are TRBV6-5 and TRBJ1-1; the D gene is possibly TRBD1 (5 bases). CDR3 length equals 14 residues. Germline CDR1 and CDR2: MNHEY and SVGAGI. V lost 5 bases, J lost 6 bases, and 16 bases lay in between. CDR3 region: CASSPGGVRAEAFF. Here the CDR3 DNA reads TGTGCCAGCAGTCCCGGAGGGGTTCGGGCTGAAGCTTTCTTT.

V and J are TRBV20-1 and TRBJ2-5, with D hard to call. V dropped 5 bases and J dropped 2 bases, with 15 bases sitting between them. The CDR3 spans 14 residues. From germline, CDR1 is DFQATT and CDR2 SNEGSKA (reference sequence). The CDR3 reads CSADSGLGQETQYF. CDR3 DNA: TGCAGTGCTGATTCCGGGCTAGGACAAGAGACCCAGTACTTC.

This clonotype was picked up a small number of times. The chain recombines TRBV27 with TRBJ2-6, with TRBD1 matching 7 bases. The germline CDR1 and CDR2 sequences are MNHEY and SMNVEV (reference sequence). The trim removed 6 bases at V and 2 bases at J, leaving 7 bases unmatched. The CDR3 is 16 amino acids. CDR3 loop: CASRKGGSTGANVLTF. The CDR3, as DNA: TGTGCCAGCAGAAAAGGGGGCTCCACTGGGGCCAACGTCCTGACTTTC.

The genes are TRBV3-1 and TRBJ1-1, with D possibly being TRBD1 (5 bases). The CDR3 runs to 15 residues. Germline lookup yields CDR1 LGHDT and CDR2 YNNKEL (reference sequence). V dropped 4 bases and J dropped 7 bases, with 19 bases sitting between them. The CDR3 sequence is CASSLNEGHGREAFF. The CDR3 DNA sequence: TGTGCCAGCAGCCTCAATGAGGGGCACGGCCGTGAAGCTTTCTTT.

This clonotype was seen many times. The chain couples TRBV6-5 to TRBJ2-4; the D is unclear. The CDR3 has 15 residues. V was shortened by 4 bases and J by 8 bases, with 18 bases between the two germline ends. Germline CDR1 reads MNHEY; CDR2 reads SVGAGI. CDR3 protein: CASSSRRALWDIQYF. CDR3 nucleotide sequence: TGTGCCAGCAGTTCGAGAAGGGCCCTGTGGGACATTCAGTACTTC.

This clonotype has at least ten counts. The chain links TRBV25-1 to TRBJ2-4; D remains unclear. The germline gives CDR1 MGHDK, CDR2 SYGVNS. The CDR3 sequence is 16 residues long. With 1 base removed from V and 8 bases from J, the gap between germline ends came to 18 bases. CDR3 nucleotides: TGTGCCAGCAGTGAATCCACAAGAGCGCCTAAGGACATTCAGTACTTC. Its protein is CASSESTRAPKDIQYF.

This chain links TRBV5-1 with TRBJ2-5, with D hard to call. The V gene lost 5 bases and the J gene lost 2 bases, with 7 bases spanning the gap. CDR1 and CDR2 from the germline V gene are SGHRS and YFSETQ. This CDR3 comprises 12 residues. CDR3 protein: CASRRQQETQYF. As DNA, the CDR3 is TGCGCCAGCAGACGGCAGCAAGAGACCCAGTACTTC.

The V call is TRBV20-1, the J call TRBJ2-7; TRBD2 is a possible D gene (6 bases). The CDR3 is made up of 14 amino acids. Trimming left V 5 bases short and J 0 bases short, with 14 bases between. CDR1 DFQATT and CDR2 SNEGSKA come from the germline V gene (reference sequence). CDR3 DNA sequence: TGCAGTGCTGGGGGGACCCGAAGCTCCTACGAGCAGTACTTC. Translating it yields CSAGGTRSSYEQYF.

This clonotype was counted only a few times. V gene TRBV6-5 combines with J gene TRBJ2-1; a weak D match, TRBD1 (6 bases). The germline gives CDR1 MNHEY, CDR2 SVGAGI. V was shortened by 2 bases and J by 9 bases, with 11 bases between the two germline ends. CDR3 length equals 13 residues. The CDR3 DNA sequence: TGTGCCAGCAGTTACCGTCCCAGGGGTGAGCAGTTCTTC. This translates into CASSYRPRGEQFF.

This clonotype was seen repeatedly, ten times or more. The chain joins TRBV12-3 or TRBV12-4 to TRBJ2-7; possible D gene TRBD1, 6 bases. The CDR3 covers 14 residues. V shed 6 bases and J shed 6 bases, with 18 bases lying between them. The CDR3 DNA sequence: TGTGCCAGCAGCATACAGGGATCTGAGCGCGAGCAGTACTTC. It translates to CASSIQGSEREQYF.

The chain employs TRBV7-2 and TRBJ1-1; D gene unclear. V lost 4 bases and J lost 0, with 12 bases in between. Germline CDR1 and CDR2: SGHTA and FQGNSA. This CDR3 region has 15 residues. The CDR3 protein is CASSWGVGVNTEAFF. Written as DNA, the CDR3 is TGTGCCAGCAGCTGGGGTGTGGGAGTGAACACTGAAGCTTTCTTT.

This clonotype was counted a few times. CDR3 nucleotide sequence: TGTGCCAGCAGTGAAAGCAGGGGTGGAAACACCATATATTTT. Translating it yields CASSESRGGNTIYF. The chain uses TRBV2 and TRBJ1-3; D possibly corresponds to TRBD1 (6 bases). The CDR3 contains 14 residues. Germline V gene lookup returns CDR1 SNHLY and CDR2 FYNNEI. Trimming cost V 2 bases and J 3 bases, with 8 bases left between them.

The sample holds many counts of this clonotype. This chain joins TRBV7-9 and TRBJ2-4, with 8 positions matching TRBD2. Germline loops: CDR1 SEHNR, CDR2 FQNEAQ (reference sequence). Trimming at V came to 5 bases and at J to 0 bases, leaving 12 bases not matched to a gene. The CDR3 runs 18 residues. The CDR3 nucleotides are TGTGCCAGCAGCCTACCCAACCCGGGGGGGGTAGCCAAAAACATTCAGTACTTC. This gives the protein CASSLPNPGGVAKNIQYF.

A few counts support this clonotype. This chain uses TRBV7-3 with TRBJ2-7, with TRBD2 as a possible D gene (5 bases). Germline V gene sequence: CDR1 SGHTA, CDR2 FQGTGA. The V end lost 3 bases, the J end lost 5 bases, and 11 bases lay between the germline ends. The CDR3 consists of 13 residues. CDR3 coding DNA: TGTGCCAGCAGCTTTGACCCCGGGGACGAGCAGTACTTC. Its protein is CASSFDPGDEQYF.

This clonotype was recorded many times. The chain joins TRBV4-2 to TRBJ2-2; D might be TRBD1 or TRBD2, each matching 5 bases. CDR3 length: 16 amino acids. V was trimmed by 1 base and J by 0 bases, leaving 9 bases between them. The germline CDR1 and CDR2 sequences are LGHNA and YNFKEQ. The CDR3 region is CASSQVPGPNTGELFF. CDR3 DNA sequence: TGTGCCAGCAGCCAAGTCCCGGGGCCGAACACCGGGGAGCTGTTTTTT.

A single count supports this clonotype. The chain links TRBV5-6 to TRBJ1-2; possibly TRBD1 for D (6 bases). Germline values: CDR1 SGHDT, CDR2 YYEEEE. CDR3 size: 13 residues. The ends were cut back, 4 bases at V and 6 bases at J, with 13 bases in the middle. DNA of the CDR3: TGTGCCAGCAGCCCCGGACAGATGAATGGCTACACCTTC. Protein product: CASSPGQMNGYTF.

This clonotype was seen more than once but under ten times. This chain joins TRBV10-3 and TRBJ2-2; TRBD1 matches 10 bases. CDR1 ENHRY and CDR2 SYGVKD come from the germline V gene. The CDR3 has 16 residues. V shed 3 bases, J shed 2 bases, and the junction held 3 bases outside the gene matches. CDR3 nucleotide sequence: TGTGCCATCAGTGATGACAGGGGGCACAACACCGGGGAGCTGTTTTTT. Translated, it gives CAISDDRGHNTGELFF.